The rows below give T cell receptor beta chains drawn from one sample of a study of blood T cell repertoires in COVID-19. The protocol was immunoSEQ multiplex PCR, while the TCRdb copy is restricted to in-frame clones and leaves out a portion. The repertoire includes 150,000 to 170,000 clones, around 84% of them detected once, and about 7.3% sits in the top ten. The source material was PBMCs or T cells enriched from blood (not recorded which). The receptors come from a man aged 45-65 years who had recovered from COVID-19. Both conserved end residues are part of each CDR3. The D gene is left open where the match is weak. Clone size, where shown, is once, few, many, or a class for clones that have expanded.

v_call	d_call	clone_size	j_call	cdr3_nt	cdr3_aa
TRBV11-3	TRBD1	.	TRBJ1-2	TGTGCCAGCAGCACTCCGGGACAGGGGTTTGGGGGCTACACCTTC	CASSTPGQGFGGYTF
TRBV18	TRBD1	.	TRBJ2-7	TGTGCCAGCTCATACCTTACCGGGACAGGCGTCACGGAGCAGTACTTC	CASSYLTGTGVTEQYF
TRBV27	TRBD2	.	TRBJ2-1	TGTGCCAGCAGTTTCGGGACTAGCGGGGTGGGGAATGAGCAGTTCTTC	CASSFGTSGVGNEQFF
TRBV5-4	TRBD1	many	TRBJ1-5	TGTGCCAGCAGCCTGGACCTCGGACAGGGGAATCAGCCCCAGCATTTT	CASSLDLGQGNQPQHF
TRBV4-1	.	.	TRBJ1-2	TGCGCCAGCAGCCAAGATGGGGGGGGAGGTGGTGGCTACACCTTC	CASSQDGGGGGGYTF
TRBV5-1	.	.	TRBJ2-1	TGCGCCAGCAGCTTGGATTTGTCTAGCGAGAGCTCCTACAATGAGCAGTTCTTC	CASSLDLSSESSYNEQFF
TRBV18	.	.	TRBJ2-1	TGTGCCAGCTCACCGGTGCCCCGGGGCAATGAGCAGTTCTTC	CASSPVPRGNEQFF
TRBV5-1	TRBD1	.	TRBJ2-7	TGCGCCAGCAGCGAAGGGACAGGCGAGCAGTACTTC	CASSEGTGEQYF
TRBV18	TRBD2	.	TRBJ2-1	TGTGCCAGCTCACCCCGGACTAGCGGGGGCTCCTACAATGAGCAGTTCTTC	CASSPRTSGGSYNEQFF
TRBV9	TRBD2	.	TRBJ2-1	TGTGCCAGCAGCGTAGCGGGGGGAGAGTACAATGAGCAGTTCTTC	CASSVAGGEYNEQFF
TRBV5-1	.	.	TRBJ2-7	TGCGCCAGCAGCGCCCCGGGACATAGAACCTCCTACGAGCAGTACTTC	CASSAPGHRTSYEQYF
TRBV12-3/TRBV12-4	.	.	TRBJ2-1	TGTGCCAGCAGCTCAAGGAGCTACAATGAGCAGTTCTTC	CASSSRSYNEQFF
TRBV7-3	.	.	TRBJ1-6	TGTGCCAGCAGCCGAGGGTATAATTCACCCCTCCACTTT	CASSRGYNSPLHF
TRBV7-2	.	once	TRBJ2-7	TGTGCCAGCAGCTTAGGCGGCTATTACGAGCAGTACTTC	CASSLGGYYEQYF
TRBV7-2	TRBD1	.	TRBJ2-5	TGTGCCAGCAGCAGGGGACAGGGGAGGGCAGAGACCCAGTACTTC	CASSRGQGRAETQYF
TRBV3-1/TRBV3-2	TRBD1	.	TRBJ1-6	TGTGCCAGCAGCCATCCGGGACAGCTAAATTCACCCCTCCACTTT	CASSHPGQLNSPLHF
TRBV7-9	.	few	TRBJ1-2	TGTGCCAGCAGCTTAGCCAACAGGGATGGCTACACCTTC	CASSLANRDGYTF
TRBV27	.	.	TRBJ2-7	TGTGCCAGCAGTTTAAACTCAGGGGTCTACGAGCAGTACTTC	CASSLNSGVYEQYF
TRBV7-9	TRBD1	.	TRBJ2-3	TGTGCCAGCAGCCTACAGACAGGGTCGGGCACAGATACGCAGTATTTT	CASSLQTGSGTDTQYF
TRBV5-4	.	.	TRBJ1-1	TGTGCCAGCAGCGTGCCAGGGGCGAACACTGAAGCTTTCTTT	CASSVPGANTEAFF
TRBV18	.	.	TRBJ1-1	TGTGCCAGCTCCCTGACAGGCGTTGAAGCTTTCTTT	CASSLTGVEAFF
TRBV6-6	.	.	TRBJ1-2	TGTGCCAGCAGTTACGGTCCAGACTATGGCTACACCTTC	CASSYGPDYGYTF
TRBV6-5	.	.	TRBJ2-7	TGTGCCAGCAGTTGGGGACTCGCCTACGAGCAGTACTTC	CASSWGLAYEQYF
TRBV30	.	.	TRBJ1-2	TGTGCCTGGAGTGTCGGGGGTTTAACTTCCTCCTTC	CAWSVGGLTSSF
TRBV11-3	.	.	TRBJ2-1	TGTGCCAGCAGCCCGAGGCAGGGGCGGAATGAGCAGTTCTTC	CASSPRQGRNEQFF
TRBV2	TRBD1	.	TRBJ1-5	TGTGCCAGCAGTGACCTCGGGACAGGGAGGCCCCAGCATTTT	CASSDLGTGRPQHF
TRBV10-2	.	.	TRBJ1-6	TGCGCCAGCAGTGCCGCCGAGGGAAGGCGTTCACCCCTCCACTTT	CASSAAEGRRSPLHF
TRBV7-3	.	once	TRBJ2-3	TGTGCCAGCAGCTTGCTAGCGTCGAGCACAGATACGCAGTATTTT	CASSLLASSTDTQYF
TRBV3-1/TRBV3-2	TRBD1	many	TRBJ1-2	TGTGCCAGCACCCAAGACAGGGCCCTTGGCTACACCTTC	CASTQDRALGYTF
TRBV4-1	TRBD2	.	TRBJ2-1	TGCGCCAGCAGCCAAGCCCTGGCGGGGGGGCCTAATGAGCAGTTCTTC	CASSQALAGGPNEQFF
TRBV5-1	.	.	TRBJ2-7	TGCGCCAGCAGCTTGGGACAGAAGTACGAGCAGTACTTC	CASSLGQKYEQYF
TRBV3-1/TRBV3-2	.	.	TRBJ2-2	TGTGCCAGCAGCCAAGCTGTTACAGCGAACACCGGGGAGCTGTTTTTT	CASSQAVTANTGELFF
TRBV7-2	.	.	TRBJ2-5	TGTGCCAGCAGCTTATCAGGGGTGCTACAAGAGACCCAGTACTTC	CASSLSGVLQETQYF
TRBV6-1	TRBD1	.	TRBJ1-1	TGTGCCAGCAGGCAGGGACAGACGAACACTGAAGCTTTCTTT	CASRQGQTNTEAFF
TRBV7-9	TRBD1	.	TRBJ1-1	TGTGCCAGCAGCTTAGTTAACAGGGGCCGGACTGAAGCTTTCTTT	CASSLVNRGRTEAFF
TRBV7-9	.	.	TRBJ1-4	TGTGCCAGCAGCACCGAGAGTGAAAAACTGTTTTTT	CASSTESEKLFF
TRBV30	.	few	TRBJ1-4	TGTGCCTGGAGTGGATCAGAGAAGAGGCTGTTTTTT	CAWSGSEKRLFF
TRBV19	.	.	TRBJ1-1	TGTGCCACCAAGCGGGGGGCGCGTACTGAAGCTTTCTTT	CATKRGARTEAFF
TRBV5-8	.	.	TRBJ1-5	TGTGCCACCGCAACAGGGAAGGGGAGCAATCAGCCCCAGCATTTT	CATATGKGSNQPQHF
TRBV18	TRBD1	.	TRBJ1-1	TGTGCCAGCTCACCCACGGACAGGGGGTGGGACACTGAAGCTTTCTTT	CASSPTDRGWDTEAFF
TRBV4-1	TRBD1	.	TRBJ2-3	TGCGCCAGCAGCCAACACAGGGGGCCCCCAGATACGCAGTATTTT	CASSQHRGPPDTQYF
TRBV9	TRBD2	.	TRBJ2-5	TGTGCCAGCAGCCACGGACTAGCGGGGCGGGAGACCCAGTACTTC	CASSHGLAGRETQYF
TRBV3-1/TRBV3-2	.	.	TRBJ1-2	TGTGCCAGCAGCCAAGATCGTCGGGGATTGCGGTATGGCTACACCTTC	CASSQDRRGLRYGYTF
TRBV12-3/TRBV12-4	.	.	TRBJ1-1	TGTGCCAGCAGGCCAGGGGAACGAACTGAAGCTTTCTTT	CASRPGERTEAFF
TRBV4-1	.	.	TRBJ1-5	TGCGCCAGCAGCCCACAGGTCAATCAGCCCCAGCATTTT	CASSPQVNQPQHF
TRBV7-2	TRBD1	.	TRBJ1-2	TGTGCCAGCAGCTTAGCCCACAGGGGAAGCTATGGCTACACCTTC	CASSLAHRGSYGYTF
TRBV5-1	.	once	TRBJ2-7	TGCGCCAGCAGCTCTCTGGGGGACACCTACTCCTACGAGCAGTACTTC	CASSSLGDTYSYEQYF
TRBV19	TRBD1	.	TRBJ2-7	TGTGCCAGTAGTCCCAGGGGACAGGGAGCCTACGAGCAGTACTTC	CASSPRGQGAYEQYF
TRBV13	TRBD1	once	TRBJ1-4	TGTGCCAGCAGCGCCGGACAGGGGGTTTTTGAAAAACTGTTTTTT	CASSAGQGVFEKLFF
TRBV7-8	TRBD1	.	TRBJ1-2	TGTGCCACTCGCCCTAGGGACAGGGGTCGGTATGGCTACACCTTC	CATRPRDRGRYGYTF
TRBV11-2	TRBD2	once	TRBJ2-3	TGTGCCAGCAGCGCGGGGCGGGGGGGCTACACAGATACGCAGTATTTT	CASSAGRGGYTDTQYF
TRBV9	TRBD1	.	TRBJ1-2	TGTGCCAGCAGCGGACAGGGGGTGGGTGGCTACACCTTC	CASSGQGVGGYTF
TRBV4-3	.	.	TRBJ2-1	TGCGCCAGCAGCCAAGATGTAGCCGGGGAGCAGTTCTTC	CASSQDVAGEQFF
TRBV7-2	TRBD1	.	TRBJ1-4	TGTGCCAGCAGCCCGACAGGGGGTTATGAAAAACTGTTTTTT	CASSPTGGYEKLFF
TRBV11-3	.	.	TRBJ2-1	TGTGCCAGCAGCTTAGTTGGTTCGGGACTCTCCTACAATGAGCAGTTCTTC	CASSLVGSGLSYNEQFF
TRBV7-9	.	.	TRBJ1-2	TGTGCCAGCAGCTTACAGGACACGGTCTTC	CASSLQDTVF
TRBV3-1/TRBV3-2	.	.	TRBJ1-2	TGTGCCAGCAGCCAAGCTGGGGCAGGTAACTATGGCTACACCTTC	CASSQAGAGNYGYTF
TRBV19	.	.	TRBJ1-4	TGTGCCAGTAGTATTGGGGGGGAGAAACTGTTTTTT	CASSIGGEKLFF